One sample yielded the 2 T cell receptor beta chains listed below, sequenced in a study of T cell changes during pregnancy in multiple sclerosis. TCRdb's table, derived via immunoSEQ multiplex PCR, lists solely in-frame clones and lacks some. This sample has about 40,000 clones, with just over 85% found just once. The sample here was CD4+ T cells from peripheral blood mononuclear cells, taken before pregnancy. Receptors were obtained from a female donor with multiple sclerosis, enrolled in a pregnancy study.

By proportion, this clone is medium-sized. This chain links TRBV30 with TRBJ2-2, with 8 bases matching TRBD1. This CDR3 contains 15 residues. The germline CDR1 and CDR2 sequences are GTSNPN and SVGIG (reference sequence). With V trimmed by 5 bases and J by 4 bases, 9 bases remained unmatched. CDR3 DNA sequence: TGTGCCTGGGGGTGGGGACAGGTCTTCACCGGGGAGCTGTTTTTT. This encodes CAWGWGQVFTGELFF.

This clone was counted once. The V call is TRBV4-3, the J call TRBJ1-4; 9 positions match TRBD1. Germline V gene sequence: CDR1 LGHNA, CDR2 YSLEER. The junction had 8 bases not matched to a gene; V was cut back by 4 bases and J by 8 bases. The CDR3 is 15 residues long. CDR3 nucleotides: TGCGCCAGCAGCCCACGGACAGGGGAGGGGGAAAAACTGTTTTTT. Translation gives CASSPRTGEGEKLFF.